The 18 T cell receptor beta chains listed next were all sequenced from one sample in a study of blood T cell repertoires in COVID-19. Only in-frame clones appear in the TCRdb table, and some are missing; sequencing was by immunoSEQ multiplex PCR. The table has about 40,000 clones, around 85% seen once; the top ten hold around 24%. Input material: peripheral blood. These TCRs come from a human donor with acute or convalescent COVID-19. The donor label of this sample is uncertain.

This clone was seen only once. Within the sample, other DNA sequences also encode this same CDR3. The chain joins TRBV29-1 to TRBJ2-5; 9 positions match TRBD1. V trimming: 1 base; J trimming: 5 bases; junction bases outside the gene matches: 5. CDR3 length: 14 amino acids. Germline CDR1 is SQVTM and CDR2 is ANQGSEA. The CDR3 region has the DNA TGCAGCGTTGAAGGACAGGGGGTAGGGGAGACCCAGTACTTC. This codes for CSVEGQGVGETQYF.

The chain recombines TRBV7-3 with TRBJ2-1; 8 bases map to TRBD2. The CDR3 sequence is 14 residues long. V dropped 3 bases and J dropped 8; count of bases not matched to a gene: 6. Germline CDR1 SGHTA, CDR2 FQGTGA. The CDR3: CASSFRAGADEQFF. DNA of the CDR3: TGTGCCAGCAGCTTTCGAGCGGGGGCCGATGAGCAGTTCTTC.

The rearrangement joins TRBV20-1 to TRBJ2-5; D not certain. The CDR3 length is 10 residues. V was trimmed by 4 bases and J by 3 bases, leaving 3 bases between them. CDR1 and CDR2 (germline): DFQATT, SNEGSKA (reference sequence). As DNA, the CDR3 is TGCAGTGCTACCGAAGAGACCCAGTACTTC. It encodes CSATEETQYF.

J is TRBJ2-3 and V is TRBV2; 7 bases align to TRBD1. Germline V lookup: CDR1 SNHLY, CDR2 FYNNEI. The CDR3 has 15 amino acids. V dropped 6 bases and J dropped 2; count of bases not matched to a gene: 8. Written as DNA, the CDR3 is TGTGCCAGCAGCGAACAGGGGATAGACACAGATACGCAGTATTTT. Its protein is CASSEQGIDTDTQYF.

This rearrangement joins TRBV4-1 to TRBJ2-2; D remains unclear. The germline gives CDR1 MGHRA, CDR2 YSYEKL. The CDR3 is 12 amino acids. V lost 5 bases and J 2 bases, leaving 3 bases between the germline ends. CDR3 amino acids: CASSYNTGELFF. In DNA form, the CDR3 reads TGCGCCAGCAGCTATAACACCGGGGAGCTGTTTTTT.

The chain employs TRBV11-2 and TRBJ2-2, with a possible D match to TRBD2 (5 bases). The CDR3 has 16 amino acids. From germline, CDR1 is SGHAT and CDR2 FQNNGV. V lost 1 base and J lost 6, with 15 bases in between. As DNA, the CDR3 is TGTGCCAGCAGCTTAGTTGGGGTAGGAGGACCCGGGGAGCTGTTTTTT. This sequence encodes CASSLVGVGGPGELFF.

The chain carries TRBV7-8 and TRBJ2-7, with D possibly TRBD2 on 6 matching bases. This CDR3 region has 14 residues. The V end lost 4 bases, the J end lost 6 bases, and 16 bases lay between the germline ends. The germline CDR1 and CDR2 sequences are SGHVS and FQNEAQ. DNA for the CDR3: TGTGCCAGCAGCTACACCGGGGACTCGAGCGAGCAGTACTTC. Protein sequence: CASSYTGDSSEQYF.

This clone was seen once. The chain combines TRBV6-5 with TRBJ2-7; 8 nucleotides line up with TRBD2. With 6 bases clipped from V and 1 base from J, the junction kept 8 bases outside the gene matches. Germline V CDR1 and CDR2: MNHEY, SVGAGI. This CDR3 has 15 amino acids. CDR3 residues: CASSRLAGPSYEQYF. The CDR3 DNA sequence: TGTGCCAGCAGCCGCCTAGCGGGTCCTTCCTACGAGCAGTACTTC.

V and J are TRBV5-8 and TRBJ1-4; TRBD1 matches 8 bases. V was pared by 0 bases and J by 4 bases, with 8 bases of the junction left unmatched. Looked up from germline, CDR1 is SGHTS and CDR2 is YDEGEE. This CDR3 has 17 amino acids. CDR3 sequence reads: CASSLVEGTGINEKLFF. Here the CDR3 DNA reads TGTGCCAGCAGCTTGGTCGAGGGGACAGGCATTAATGAAAAACTGTTTTTT.

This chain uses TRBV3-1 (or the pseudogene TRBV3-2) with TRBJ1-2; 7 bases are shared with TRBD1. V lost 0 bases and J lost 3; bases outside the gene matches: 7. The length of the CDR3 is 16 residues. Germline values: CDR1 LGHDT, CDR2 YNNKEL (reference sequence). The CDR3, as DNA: TGTGCCAGCAGCCAAGATCTGCGACAGGGCTACTATGGCTACACCTTC. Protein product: CASSQDLRQGYYGYTF.

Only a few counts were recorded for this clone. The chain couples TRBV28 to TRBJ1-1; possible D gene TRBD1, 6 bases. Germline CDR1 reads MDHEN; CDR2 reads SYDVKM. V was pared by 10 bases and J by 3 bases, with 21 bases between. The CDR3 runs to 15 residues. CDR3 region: CATNRDNRAYTEAFF. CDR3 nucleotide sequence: TGTGCCACGAATCGGGACAACCGGGCGTACACTGAAGCTTTCTTT.

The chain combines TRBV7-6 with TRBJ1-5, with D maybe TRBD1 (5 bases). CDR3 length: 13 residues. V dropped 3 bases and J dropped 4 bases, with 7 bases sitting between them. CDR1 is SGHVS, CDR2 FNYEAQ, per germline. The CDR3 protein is CASSLTDNQPQHF. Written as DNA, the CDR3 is TGTGCCAGCAGCTTGACAGATAATCAGCCCCAGCATTTT.

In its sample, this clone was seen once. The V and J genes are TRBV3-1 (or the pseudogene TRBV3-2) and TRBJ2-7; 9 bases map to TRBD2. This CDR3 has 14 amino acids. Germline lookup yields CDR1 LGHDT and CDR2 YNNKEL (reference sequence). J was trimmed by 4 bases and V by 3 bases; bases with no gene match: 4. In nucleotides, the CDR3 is TGTGCCAGCAGCCATCTCGCGGGAGGGTACGAGCAGTACTTC. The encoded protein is CASSHLAGGYEQYF.

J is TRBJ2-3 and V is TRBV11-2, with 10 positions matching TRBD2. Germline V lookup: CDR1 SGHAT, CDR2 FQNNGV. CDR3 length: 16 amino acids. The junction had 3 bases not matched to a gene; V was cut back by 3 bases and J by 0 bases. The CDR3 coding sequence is TGTGCCAGCAGCTTGACTAGCGGGTTCAGCACAGATACGCAGTATTTT. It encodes CASSLTSGFSTDTQYF.

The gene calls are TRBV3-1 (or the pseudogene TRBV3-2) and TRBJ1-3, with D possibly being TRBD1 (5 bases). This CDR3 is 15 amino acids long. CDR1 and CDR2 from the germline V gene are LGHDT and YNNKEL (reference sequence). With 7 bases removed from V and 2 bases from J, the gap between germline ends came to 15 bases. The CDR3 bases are TGTGCCAGCACCTCCCGGGGCGGGGCTGGAAACACCATATATTTT. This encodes CASTSRGGAGNTIYF.

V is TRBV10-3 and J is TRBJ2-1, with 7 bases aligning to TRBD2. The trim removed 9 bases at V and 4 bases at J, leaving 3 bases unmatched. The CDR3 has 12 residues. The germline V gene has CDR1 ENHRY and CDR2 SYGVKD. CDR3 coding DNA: TGTGCCATTAGTAGCGGGTACAATGAGCAGTTCTTC. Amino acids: CAISSGYNEQFF.

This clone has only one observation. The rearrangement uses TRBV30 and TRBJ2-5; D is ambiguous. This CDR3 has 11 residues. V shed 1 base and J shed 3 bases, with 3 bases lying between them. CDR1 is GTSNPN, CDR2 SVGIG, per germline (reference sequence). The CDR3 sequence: CAWSAKETQYF. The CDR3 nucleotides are TGTGCCTGGAGTGCAAAAGAGACCCAGTACTTC.

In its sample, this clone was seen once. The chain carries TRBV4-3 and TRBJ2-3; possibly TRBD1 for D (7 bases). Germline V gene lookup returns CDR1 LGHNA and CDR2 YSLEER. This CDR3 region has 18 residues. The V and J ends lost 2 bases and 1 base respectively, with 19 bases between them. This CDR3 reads CASSQRLGGTGGTDTQYF. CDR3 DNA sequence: TGCGCCAGCAGCCAACGCCTGGGGGGCACAGGGGGCACAGATACGCAGTATTTT.